The TCR beta chain described here comes from a study of beta chain features in type 1 diabetes. Across the study: All samples together contributed 100 million to 120 million sorted cells for examination. Findings of the study overall: Patients with Type 1 diabetes showed moderately but significantly shorter TCRB CDR3s in all four CD4+ subsets.

Reverse transcription of all isolated RNA meant that expressed TCRB transcripts were sequenced. Profiling relied on immunoSEQ multiplex PCR, and the TCRdb table lists in-frame clones only, not all of them. The sample records more than 550,000 clones, over 12% being singletons. V was trimmed by 0 bases and J by 0 bases, leaving 7 bases between them. The CDR3 loop spans 14 amino acids. Germline CDR1 is GTSNPN and CDR2 is SVGIG (reference sequence). About this clone itself: Antigen: not known. This specimen includes other DNA sequences encoding the same CDR3.

The clonotype was recovered from a man younger than 35 with type 1 diabetes. What was sequenced was naive CD4+ T cells from blood. The chain is built from TRBV30 and TRBJ2-3, with no clear D. The CDR3 loop reads CAWSVGLSTDTQYF. CDR3 nucleotides: TGTGCCTGGAGTGTAGGCCTCAGCACAGATACGCAGTATTTT.